The count of the clone carrying this TCR beta chain is one. This entry is derived from a study of metastatic and nonmetastatic thyroid tumors. Germline lookup yields CDR1 MGHRA and CDR2 YSYEKL. V trimming: 3 bases; J trimming: 5 bases; junction bases outside the gene matches: 6. CDR3 length equals 15 residues. MiXCR was used by TCRdb to re-call the PCR reads. The sample records 15,000 to 25,000 clones, less than 30% being singletons. Patients underwent thyroid surgery, and none had received any treatment before it. Sequenced sample: blood. The chain recombines TRBV4-1 with TRBJ2-5; 10 bases line up with TRBD2. The receptor was derived from a male donor with papillary thyroid cancer or a benign thyroid nodule (not recorded which). Some clones in this sample may be carry-over from other donors' samples. Here the CDR3 reads CASSQLTSGWETQYF. In DNA form, the CDR3 reads TGCGCCAGCAGCCAGCTGACTAGCGGGTGGGAGACCCAGTACTTC.